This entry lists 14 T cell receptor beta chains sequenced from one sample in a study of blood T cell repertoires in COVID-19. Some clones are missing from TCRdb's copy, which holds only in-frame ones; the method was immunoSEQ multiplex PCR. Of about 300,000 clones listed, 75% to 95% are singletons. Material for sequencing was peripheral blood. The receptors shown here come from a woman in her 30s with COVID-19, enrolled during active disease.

The CDR3 DNA follows: TGTGCCACCAGTGATCGTCGGGGCTCTGGGGCCAACGTCCTGACTTTC. Residues: CATSDRRGSGANVLTF. This chain uses TRBV24-1 with TRBJ2-6; maybe TRBD2 (5 bases). This CDR3 spans 16 amino acids. CDR1 is KGHDR, CDR2 SFDVKD, per germline. V gave up 3 bases and J gave up 0 bases, with 8 bases separating them.

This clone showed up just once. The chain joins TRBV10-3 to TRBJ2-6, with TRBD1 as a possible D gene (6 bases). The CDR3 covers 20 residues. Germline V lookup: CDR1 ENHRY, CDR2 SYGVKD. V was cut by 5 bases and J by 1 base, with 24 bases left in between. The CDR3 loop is CAISSRAYRERQSGANVLTF. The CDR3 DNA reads TGTGCCATCAGTTCCCGTGCCTACAGGGAACGGCAATCTGGGGCCAACGTCCTGACTTTC.

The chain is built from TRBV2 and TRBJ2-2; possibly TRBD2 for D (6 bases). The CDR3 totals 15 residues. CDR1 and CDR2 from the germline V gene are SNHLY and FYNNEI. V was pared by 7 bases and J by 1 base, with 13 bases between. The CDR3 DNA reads TGTGCCAGCATTCGGTACGGGGGGAACACCGGGGAGCTGTTTTTT. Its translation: CASIRYGGNTGELFF.

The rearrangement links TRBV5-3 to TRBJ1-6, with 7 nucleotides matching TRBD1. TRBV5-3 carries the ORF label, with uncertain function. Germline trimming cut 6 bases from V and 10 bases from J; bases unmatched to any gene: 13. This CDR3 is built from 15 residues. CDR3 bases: TGTGCCAGAATAGACTTGGGGACAGAGGGCTCACCCCTCCACTTT. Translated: CARIDLGTEGSPLHF.

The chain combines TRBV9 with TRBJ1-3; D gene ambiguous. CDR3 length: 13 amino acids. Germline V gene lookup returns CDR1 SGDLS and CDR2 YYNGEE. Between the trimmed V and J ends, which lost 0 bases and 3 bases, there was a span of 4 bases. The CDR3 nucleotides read TGTGCCAGCAGCGTAGGAGATGGAAACACCATATATTTT. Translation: CASSVGDGNTIYF. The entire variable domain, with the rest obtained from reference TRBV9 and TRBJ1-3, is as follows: DSGVTQTPKHLITATGQRVTLRCSPRSGDLSVYWYQQSLDQGLQFLIQYYNGEERAKGNILERFSAQQFPDLHSELNLSSLELGDSALYFCASSVGDGNTIYFGEGSWLTVV.

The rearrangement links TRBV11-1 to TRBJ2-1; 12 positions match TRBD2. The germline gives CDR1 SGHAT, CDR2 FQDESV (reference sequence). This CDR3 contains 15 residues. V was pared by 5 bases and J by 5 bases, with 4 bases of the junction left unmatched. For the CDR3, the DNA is TGTGCCAGCAGCCGACTAGCGGGAGACAACAATGAGCAGTTCTTC. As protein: CASSRLAGDNNEQFF.

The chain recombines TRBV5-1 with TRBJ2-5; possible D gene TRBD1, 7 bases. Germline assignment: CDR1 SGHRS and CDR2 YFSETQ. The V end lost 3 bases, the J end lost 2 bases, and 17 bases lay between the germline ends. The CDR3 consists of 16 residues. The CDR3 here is CASSSGQAEGQETQYF. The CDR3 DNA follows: TGCGCCAGCAGCTCCGGACAGGCGGAGGGGCAAGAGACCCAGTACTTC.

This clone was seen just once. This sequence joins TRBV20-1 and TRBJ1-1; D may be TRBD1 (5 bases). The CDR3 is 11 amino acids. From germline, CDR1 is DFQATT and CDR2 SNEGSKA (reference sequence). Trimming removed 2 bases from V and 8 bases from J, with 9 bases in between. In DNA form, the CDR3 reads TGCAGTGCTAGAAATGCAGGGGAAGCTTTCTTT. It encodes CSARNAGEAFF.

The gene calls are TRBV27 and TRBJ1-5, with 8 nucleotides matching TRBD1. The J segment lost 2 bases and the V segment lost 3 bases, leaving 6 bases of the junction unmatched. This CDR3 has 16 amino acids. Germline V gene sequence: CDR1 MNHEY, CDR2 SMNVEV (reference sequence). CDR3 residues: CASSFYGTGGNQPQHF. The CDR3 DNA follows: TGTGCCAGCAGTTTCTACGGGACAGGTGGCAATCAGCCCCAGCATTTT.

The CDR3 reads CASSLSVRGTQYF. The CDR3 DNA is TGTGCCAGCAGCCTATCCGTGCGGGGTACGCAGTATTTT. The chain has TRBV7-3 and TRBJ2-3; the D gene is possibly TRBD2 (6 bases). CDR3 length: 13 residues. Between the trimmed V and J ends, which lost 5 bases and 8 bases, there was a span of 14 bases. CDR1 SGHTA and CDR2 FQGTGA come from the germline V gene.

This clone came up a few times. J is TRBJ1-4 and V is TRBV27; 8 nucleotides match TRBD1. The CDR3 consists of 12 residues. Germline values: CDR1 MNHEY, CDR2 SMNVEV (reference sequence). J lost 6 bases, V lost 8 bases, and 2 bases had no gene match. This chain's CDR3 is CASAQGDEKLFF. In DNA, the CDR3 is TGTGCCAGCGCACAGGGGGATGAAAAACTGTTTTTT.

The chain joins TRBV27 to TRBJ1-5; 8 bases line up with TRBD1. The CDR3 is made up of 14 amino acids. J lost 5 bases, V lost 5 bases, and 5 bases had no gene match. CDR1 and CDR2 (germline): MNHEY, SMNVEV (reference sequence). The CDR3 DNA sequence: TGTGCCAGCAGTCCGACAGGGGTGTATCAGCCCCAGCATTTT. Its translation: CASSPTGVYQPQHF.

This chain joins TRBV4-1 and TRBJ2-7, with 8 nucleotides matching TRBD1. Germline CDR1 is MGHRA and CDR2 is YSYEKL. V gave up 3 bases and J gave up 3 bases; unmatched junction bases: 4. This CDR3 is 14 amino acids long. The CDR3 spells CASSHVGQGYEQYF. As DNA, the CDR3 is TGCGCCAGCAGCCACGTCGGACAGGGCTACGAGCAGTACTTC.

The DNA of the CDR3 is TGTGCCAGCACCACTAGTACCAATGAGCAGTTCTTC. It is translated as CASTTSTNEQFF. The chain combines TRBV6-5 with TRBJ2-1; a weak D match, TRBD2 (5 bases). This CDR3 region has 12 residues. Looked up from germline, CDR1 is MNHEY and CDR2 is SVGAGI. The V gene lost 7 bases and the J gene lost 6 bases, with 10 bases spanning the gap.